The 30 T cell receptor beta chains given below trace back to one sample, sequenced in a study of identical twins. TCRdb re-derived calls from the 5' RACE reads in MiXCR, one entry per CDR3 protein. The sample consists of hundreds of thousands of distinct CDR3 sequences, around a tenth of them appearing once. The sequenced material came from memory (CD45RO+) T cells sorted from blood. These receptors originate from a woman aged 18-35 years in good health.

The J gene is TRBJ2-1, the V gene TRBV23-1, with a tentative D call TRBD2 (6 bases). TRBV23-1 is annotated as an ORF whose role is uncertain. The CDR3 runs to 15 residues. V was cut by 6 bases and J by 0 bases, with 12 bases left in between. Written as DNA, the CDR3 is TGCGCCAGCAGAGGGAGGACGGACTCCTACAATGAGCAGTTCTTC. Translated: CASRGRTDSYNEQFF.

The table lists this clonotype with many counts. The chain recombines TRBV27 with TRBJ2-1; 9 bases are shared with TRBD2. Trimming cost V 7 bases and J 6 bases; bases outside gene matches: 7. The germline V gene encodes CDR1 MNHEY and CDR2 SMNVEV (reference sequence). CDR3 length: 14 amino acids. CDR3 bases: TGTGCCAGCACCTTGGCTAGCGGGATCAATGAGCAGTTCTTC. Translated, it gives CASTLASGINEQFF.

J is TRBJ2-1 and V is TRBV3-1; the D is unclear. V lost 1 base and J 8 bases, leaving 12 bases between the germline ends. CDR1 is LGHDT, CDR2 YNNKEL, per germline (reference sequence). The CDR3 length is 14 residues. The CDR3 nucleotides read TGTGCCAGCAGCCAAGTAGTCAGCCCCCATGAGCAGTTCTTC. This codes for CASSQVVSPHEQFF.

This clonotype was counted ten times or more. V and J are TRBV20-1 and TRBJ2-1, with 8 bases aligning to TRBD2. V lost 6 bases, J lost 5 bases, and 6 bases stayed unmatched. Germline CDR1 DFQATT, CDR2 SNEGSKA (reference sequence). CDR3 length equals 13 residues. The DNA for the CDR3 is TGCAGTGCCAATAGCGGGGTAGACAATGAGCAGTTCTTC. Translated, it gives CSANSGVDNEQFF.

This chain uses TRBV6-1 with TRBJ2-2; D could derive from TRBD1 or TRBD2 (6 bases each). Germline lookup yields CDR1 MNHNS and CDR2 SASEGT. Deletions cut 4 bases from V and 5 bases from J, with 11 bases between. This CDR3 is 14 amino acids long. DNA for the CDR3: TGTGCCAGCAGTGTCCAGGGGAGGACCGGGGAGCTGTTTTTT. Translated, it gives CASSVQGRTGELFF.

This clonotype was detected a few times. The chain uses TRBV9 and TRBJ2-4, with TRBD2 matching over 7 bases. Germline V gives CDR1 SGDLS, CDR2 YYNGEE. CDR3 length: 14 residues. Trimming cost V 0 bases and J 7 bases; bases outside gene matches: 4. The CDR3 region is CASSVDLGGNIQYF. The CDR3 DNA reads TGTGCCAGCAGCGTAGACCTGGGGGGGAACATTCAGTACTTC. Together with reference TRBV9 and TRBJ2-4, the CDR3 gives the full variable domain: DSGVTQTPKHLITATGQRVTLRCSPRSGDLSVYWYQQSLDQGLQFLIQYYNGEERAKGNILERFSAQQFPDLHSELNLSSLELGDSALYFCASSVDLGGNIQYFGAGTRLSVL.

This clonotype was observed at least ten times. The genes are TRBV20-1 and TRBJ2-3; D unresolved. Between the trimmed V and J ends, which lost 0 bases and 2 bases, there was a span of 12 bases. CDR1 and CDR2 (germline): DFQATT, SNEGSKA (reference sequence). The CDR3 runs 15 residues. The CDR3 spells CSARDSGAYTDTQYF. Here the CDR3 DNA reads TGCAGTGCTAGAGATTCCGGAGCCTACACAGATACGCAGTATTTT.

This clonotype was seen many times. The chain recombines TRBV5-1 with TRBJ1-1; perhaps TRBD1 as D (5 bases). The germline CDR1 and CDR2 sequences are SGHRS and YFSETQ. The CDR3 is 17 residues long. Trimming left V 2 bases short and J 0 bases short, with 17 bases between. The CDR3 DNA is TGCGCCAGCAGCTTAGAGGGGCTTCTGGGCCTGAACACTGAAGCTTTCTTT. Translating it yields CASSLEGLLGLNTEAFF.

This clonotype was detected only a few times. This chain joins TRBV4-3 and TRBJ2-5, with 7 nucleotides matching TRBD1. There are 14 residues in the CDR3. Unmatched junction bases numbered 5, after V lost 0 bases and J lost 7 bases. The germline gives CDR1 LGHNA, CDR2 YSLEER. CDR3 amino acids: CASSQDGDRSTQYF. DNA for the CDR3: TGCGCCAGCAGCCAAGATGGGGACAGATCGACCCAGTACTTC.

V is TRBV12-3 or TRBV12-4 and J is TRBJ1-3; 9 nucleotides match TRBD1. This CDR3 is 16 amino acids long. V trimming: 7 bases; J trimming: 0 bases; junction bases outside the gene matches: 7. The CDR3 here is CASTRGTGPSGNTIYF. The CDR3 coding sequence is TGTGCCAGCACCCGAGGGACAGGGCCCTCTGGAAACACCATATATTTT.

The chain has TRBV11-2 and TRBJ2-1; TRBD2 agrees at 8 bases. The germline CDR1 and CDR2 sequences are SGHAT and FQNNGV. This CDR3 contains 17 residues. The J segment lost 2 bases and the V segment lost 7 bases, leaving 13 bases of the junction unmatched. DNA for the CDR3: TGTGCCAGCACCACCATGACCGGGACTAGGGCCTACAATGAGCAGTTCTTC. Translating it yields CASTTMTGTRAYNEQFF. Variable domain in full (rest from reference TRBV11-2 and TRBJ2-1): EAGVAQSPRYKIIEKRQSVAFWCNPISGHATLYWYQQILGQGPKLLIQFQNNGVVDDSQLPKDRFSAERLKGVDSTLKIQPAKLEDSAVYLCASTTMTGTRAYNEQFFGPGTRLTVL.

The rearrangement links TRBV25-1 to TRBJ2-7; tentatively, D is TRBD2 (7 bases). Trimming shortened V by 1 base and J by 6 bases, and 13 bases separated the two germline ends. The germline CDR1 and CDR2 sequences are MGHDK and SYGVNS. The CDR3 covers 14 residues. The CDR3 loop reads CASSESRGGGEQYF. The DNA of the CDR3 is TGTGCCAGCAGTGAATCGCGGGGAGGGGGCGAGCAGTACTTC.

This clonotype has ten or more counts. The CDR3 here is CASSYPIRYGNQPQHF. The CDR3 nucleotides are TGTGCCAGCAGTTACCCCATTCGGTATGGCAATCAGCCCCAGCATTTT. The genes are TRBV6-2 or TRBV6-3 and TRBJ1-5, with D unresolved. This CDR3 region has 16 residues. Germline values: CDR1 MNHEY, CDR2 SVGEGT. With 2 bases removed from V and 2 bases from J, the gap between germline ends came to 13 bases.

This clonotype was counted at least ten times. The chain has TRBV12-3 or TRBV12-4 and TRBJ2-1; perhaps TRBD2 as D (5 bases). V shed 6 bases and J shed 5 bases, with 14 bases lying between them. The CDR3 loop spans 14 amino acids. The CDR3 sequence: CASSPTPGNNEQFF. The CDR3 DNA is TGTGCCAGCAGCCCAACCCCGGGGAACAATGAGCAGTTCTTC.

This clonotype was seen repeatedly, ten times or more. The V call is TRBV15, the J call TRBJ2-1; 12 nucleotides match TRBD2. V shed 5 bases, J shed 8 bases, and the junction held 4 bases outside the gene matches. The germline V gene has CDR1 LNHNV and CDR2 YYDKDF (reference sequence). The CDR3 sequence is 14 residues long. The CDR3 DNA reads TGTGCCACCAGCCTACTAGCGGGGGGCCATGAGCAGTTCTTC. It translates to CATSLLAGGHEQFF.

Many counts were recorded for this clonotype. The J gene is TRBJ2-5, the V gene TRBV12-3 or TRBV12-4, with a possible D match to TRBD1 (6 bases). The CDR3 is made up of 15 amino acids. Trimming took 4 bases from V and 5 from J, leaving 17 bases between them. CDR3 DNA sequence: TGTGCCAGCAGTTCAAGGGGGACCACCTTTGAGACCCAGTACTTC. The encoded protein is CASSSRGTTFETQYF.

This clonotype occurred a few times. The genes are TRBV5-6 and TRBJ1-6, with unresolved D. V was shortened by 3 bases and J by 15 bases, with 13 bases between the two germline ends. This CDR3 has 12 residues. Germline V gives CDR1 SGHDT, CDR2 YYEEEE. This chain's CDR3 is CASSSGRPGLHF. DNA for the CDR3: TGTGCCAGCAGCTCGGGTCGGCCCGGCCTCCACTTT.

The sample holds many counts of this clonotype. In DNA form, the CDR3 reads TGCGCCAGCAGCCGTCAACACGGTCTAGCAGTGATATCCTACAATGAGCAGTTCTTC. Translating it yields CASSRQHGLAVISYNEQFF. The chain recombines TRBV4-1 with TRBJ2-1, with D tentatively TRBD2 (5 bases). The CDR3 totals 19 residues. Trimming shortened V by 4 bases and J by 1 base, and 23 bases separated the two germline ends. Germline CDR1 reads MGHRA; CDR2 reads YSYEKL.

This clonotype was seen a few times. The chain is built from TRBV5-1 and TRBJ1-4, with TRBD1 identical over 8 bases. The germline CDR1 and CDR2 sequences are SGHRS and YFSETQ. V gave up 2 bases and J gave up 6 bases; unmatched junction bases: 3. This CDR3 has 14 residues. The CDR3 loop is CASSLRGQDEKLFF. The CDR3 nucleotides read TGCGCCAGCAGCTTACGGGGACAGGATGAAAAACTGTTTTTT.

The chain joins TRBV6-1 to TRBJ2-1; possibly TRBD2 for D (7 bases). CDR1 is MNHNS, CDR2 SASEGT, per germline. V was trimmed by 6 bases and J by 7 bases, leaving 19 bases between them. CDR3 size: 15 residues. The CDR3 loop reads CASSPPGGRGNEQFF. The DNA of the CDR3 is TGTGCCAGCAGCCCCCCCGGGGGGAGGGGGAATGAGCAGTTCTTC.

The rearrangement links TRBV20-1 to TRBJ2-7; D possibly corresponds to TRBD1 (5 bases). Germline-derived CDR1 and CDR2 are DFQATT and SNEGSKA (reference sequence). The V and J ends lost 6 bases and 7 bases respectively, with 13 bases between them. The CDR3 length is 11 residues. CDR3 amino acids: CSAGRAVEQYF. The CDR3 DNA is TGCAGTGCAGGCAGGGCGGTGGAGCAGTACTTC.

V and J are TRBV3-1 and TRBJ1-2, with D maybe TRBD1 (5 bases). Germline-derived CDR1 and CDR2 are LGHDT and YNNKEL (reference sequence). This CDR3 comprises 14 residues. V gave up 0 bases and J gave up 4 bases, with 9 bases separating them. CDR3 in amino acids: CASSQDDSTYGYTF. CDR3 DNA: TGTGCCAGCAGCCAAGATGACAGTACCTATGGCTACACCTTC.

Only a few counts were recorded for this clonotype. This rearrangement joins TRBV12-3 or TRBV12-4 to TRBJ2-1; no definite D call. The V gene lost 6 bases and the J gene lost 7 bases, with 7 bases spanning the gap. The CDR3 extends over 11 amino acids. The CDR3 DNA reads TGTGCCAGCAGAAAAAGTAATGAGCAGTTCTTC. Amino acids: CASRKSNEQFF.

The genes are TRBV20-1 and TRBJ2-7, with D maybe TRBD2 (5 bases). Trimming pared 4 bases from V and 7 bases from J, leaving 20 bases between. This CDR3 is 14 amino acids long. Looked up from germline, CDR1 is DFQATT and CDR2 is SNEGSKA (reference sequence). The CDR3 coding sequence is TGCAGTGCTACACAAGGACTTTTAGGGTGGGAGCAGTACTTC. It translates to CSATQGLLGWEQYF.

V usage is TRBV5-1 and J usage is TRBJ2-1, with D tentatively TRBD1 or TRBD2 (5 bases each). V shed 4 bases and J shed 4 bases, with 12 bases lying between them. The CDR3 length is 14 residues. The germline V gene has CDR1 SGHRS and CDR2 YFSETQ. The CDR3: CASSRQGVYNEQFF. CDR3 nucleotides: TGCGCCAGCAGCCGGCAGGGAGTTTACAATGAGCAGTTCTTC. The full variable domain, with the rest looked up from reference TRBV5-1 and TRBJ2-1, is KAGVTQTPRYLIKTRGQQVTLSCSPISGHRSVSWYQQTPGQGLQFLFEYFSETQRNKGNFPGRFSGRQFSNSRSEMNVSTLELGDSALYLCASSRQGVYNEQFFGPGTRLTVL.

This clonotype has more than one count but fewer than ten. The chain combines TRBV5-1 with TRBJ1-6; the D gene is possibly TRBD1 (5 bases). V was trimmed by 0 bases and J by 10 bases, leaving 8 bases between them. Germline V gives CDR1 SGHRS, CDR2 YFSETQ. The CDR3 loop spans 13 amino acids. CDR3 sequence (DNA): TGCGCCAGCAGCTTGGAGAGGGGATCACCCCTCCACTTT. It encodes CASSLERGSPLHF.

This clonotype appeared many times. V gene TRBV15 combines with J gene TRBJ2-1; 7 bases line up with TRBD2. Looked up from germline, CDR1 is LNHNV and CDR2 is YYDKDF (reference sequence). This CDR3 region has 15 residues. V gave up 0 bases and J gave up 6 bases; unmatched junction bases: 5. DNA of the CDR3: TGTGCCACCAGCAGAGATGGGACTAACTTCAATGAGCAGTTCTTC. Its protein is CATSRDGTNFNEQFF.

In this sample, this clonotype turned up many times. The chain is built from TRBV10-3 and TRBJ1-2; D gene uncertain. Germline CDR1 ENHRY, CDR2 SYGVKD. V lost 9 bases, J lost 1 base, and 9 bases lay in between. The CDR3 totals 12 residues. The CDR3 region is CAIMDGNYGYTF. The CDR3 nucleotides are TGTGCCATTATGGACGGTAACTATGGCTACACCTTC.

This clonotype was counted only a few times. The V call is TRBV6-1, the J call TRBJ1-2; D not certain. The CDR3 runs to 14 residues. V lost 6 bases to trimming and J lost 7 bases, with 18 bases between them. Germline values: CDR1 MNHNS, CDR2 SASEGT. The CDR3 region has the DNA TGTGCCAGCAGCCCGGCGCAGAAGGTACGTGGCTACACCTTC. It encodes CASSPAQKVRGYTF.

The V gene is TRBV21-1, the J gene TRBJ2-5; the D call in the table, TRBD2, was not verified against the DNA. TRBV21-1 is flagged as a pseudogene. The CDR3 consists of 18 residues. The CDR3 region is CASSFKGSSGRDEETQYF. The CDR3 DNA is TGTGCCAGCAGCTTCAAAGGGTCCAGCGGGAGGGACGAAGAGACCCAGTACTTC.